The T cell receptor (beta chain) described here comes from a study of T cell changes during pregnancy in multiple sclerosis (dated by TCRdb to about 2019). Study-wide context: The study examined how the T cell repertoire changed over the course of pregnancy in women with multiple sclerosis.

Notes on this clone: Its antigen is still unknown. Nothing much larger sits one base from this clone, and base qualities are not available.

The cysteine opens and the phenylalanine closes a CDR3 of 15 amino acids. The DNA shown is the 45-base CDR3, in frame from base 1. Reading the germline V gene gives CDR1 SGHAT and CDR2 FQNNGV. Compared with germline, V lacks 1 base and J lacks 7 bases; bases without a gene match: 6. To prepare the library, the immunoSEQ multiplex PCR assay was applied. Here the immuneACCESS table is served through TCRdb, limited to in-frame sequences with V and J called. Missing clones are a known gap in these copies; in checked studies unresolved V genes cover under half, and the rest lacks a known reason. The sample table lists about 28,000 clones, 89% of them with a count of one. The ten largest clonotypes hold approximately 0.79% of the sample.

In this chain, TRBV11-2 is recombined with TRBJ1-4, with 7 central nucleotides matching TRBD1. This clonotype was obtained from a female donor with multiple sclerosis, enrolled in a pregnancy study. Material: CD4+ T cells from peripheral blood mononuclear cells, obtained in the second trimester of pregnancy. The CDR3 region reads CASSLGRGITEKLFF. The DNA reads TGTGCCAGCAGCTTAGGCAGGGGGATTACTGAAAAACTGTTTTTT.